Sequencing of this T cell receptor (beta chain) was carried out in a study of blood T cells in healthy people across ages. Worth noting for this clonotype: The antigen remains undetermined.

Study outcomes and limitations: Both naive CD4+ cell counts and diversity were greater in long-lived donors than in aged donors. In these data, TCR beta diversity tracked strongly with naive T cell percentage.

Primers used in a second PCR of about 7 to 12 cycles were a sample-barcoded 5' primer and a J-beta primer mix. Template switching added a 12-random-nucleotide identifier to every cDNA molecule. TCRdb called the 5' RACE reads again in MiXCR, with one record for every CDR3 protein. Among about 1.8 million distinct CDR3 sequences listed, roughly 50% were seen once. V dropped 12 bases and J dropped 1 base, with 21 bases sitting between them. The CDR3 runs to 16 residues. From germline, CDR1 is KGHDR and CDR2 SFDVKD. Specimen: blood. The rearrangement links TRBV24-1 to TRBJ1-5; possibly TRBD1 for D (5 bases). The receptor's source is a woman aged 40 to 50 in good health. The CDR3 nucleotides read TGTGCCCTTACTGGACAACAGGTCCGGAGCAATCAGCCCCAGCATTTT. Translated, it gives CALTGQQVRSNQPQHF.